This T cell receptor (beta chain) originates from a study of regulatory T cells in long-lasting Graves disease (dated by TCRdb to about 2021). Describing the broader study: In the newly diagnosed Graves' disease group, patients had been taking antithyroid drugs for less than 3 months. Peripheral blood TCR sequencing and RNA sequencing compared persistent Graves' disease patients with newly diagnosed Graves' disease patients. The study was conducted in China and was registered as a clinical trial. A total of roughly 33 samples underwent TCR sequencing: about 13 from persistent and about 20 from newly diagnosed Graves' disease patients. The investigation overall reported the following: Peripheral blood alone was examined, since thyroid tissue, which constituted the primary lesion, could not be accessed. Only the TCR beta chain was sequenced and analyzed. Preferential use of TRBV28, TRBJ1-2 and TRBJ2-5 was observed in persistent disease, whereas TRBV20-1 and TRBJ2-1 were favored in newly diagnosed disease. The authors noted that the small sample size was a limitation that may lower accuracy. Lower TCR Shannon entropy and fewer highly expanded clones were observed in persistent Graves' disease patients than in newly diagnosed patients, which suggested clonal expansion. More public clonotypes were shared among persistent patients (fewer than 3,000) than among newly diagnosed patients (roughly 1,000).

The intended sense of this specimen's time point label: newly diagnosed GD, antithyroid drugs for less than 3 months. RNA was extracted from PBMCs in TRIzol for both TCR sequencing and RNA sequencing. Graves' disease was diagnosed according to American Thyroid Association guidelines. Patients for the study were recruited at an endocrinology department in Xi'an, China. Each patient gave around 9.2 milliliters of peripheral blood, collected in an EDTA anticoagulant tube. PBMCs were isolated by Ficoll Paque Plus density gradient separation without further T cell sorting. An Agilent 2100 Bioanalyzer and agarose gel were used to assess RNA quality, and a NanoDrop 2000 was used to measure RNA concentration. Library creation used multiplex PCR. TCRdb records Illumina HiSeq 4000 as the sequencer. To build TCR beta libraries, CDR3 regions were amplified by Arm-PCR using iRepertoire HTBI primers. Before sequencing, the PCR products went through gel purification. The authors processed their data as follows. Across samples, fewer than 70 TRBV and roughly 13 TRBJ segments were identified and used for gene usage analysis of CDR3 amino acid clonotypes. Filtered high-quality paired reads were merged into contigs using COPE and FqMerger. BLAST was used to align contigs to IMGT TRBV, TRBD and TRBJ reference genes, with CDR3 defined following IMGT. Any clonotype with a frequency above 0.1% was classified as a highly expanded clone. Repertoire diversity was measured by Shannon entropy, and V-J evenness by the Gini coefficient. Clonotypes shared by more than one individual were considered public. TCRdb passed the public sequencing reads through fastp at Q25 and MiXCR, retaining productive beta sequences. Rows with one shared CDR3 protein collapse into an entry with the most common genes and DNA. The V and J calls reflect TCRdb's pipeline rather than the authors' work. The sample table shows more than 350,000 distinct CDR3 sequences, and more than 12% are seen once. 16% of the sample rests with the top ten.

Trimming removed 5 bases from V and 5 bases from J; the gene matches leave 11 bases unexplained. CDR1 and CDR2 were assigned from the germline V gene (reference sequence) as SEHNR and FQNEAQ. Measured from the cysteine to the phenylalanine, the CDR3 is 18 residues long. Only the CDR3 region is kept as DNA, spanning 54 bases read in frame from base 1. In its sample, this clonotype was seen a few times. The target of this receptor is not known. Base-call qualities are not available, and no considerably larger clone is one nucleotide away. These data are also associated with another study on T cells in Graves' hyperthyroidism and ophthalmopathy. Per that second paper: Stable Graves' hyperthyroidism was defined as no progression to ophthalmopathy during 18 months of follow-up. Hyperthyroidism patients were newly diagnosed, with disease duration under 2 months, and aged 18 to 65 years. The study excluded patients with uncontrolled infections, other autoimmune diseases, pregnancy or lactation. Diagnoses were established on the basis of clinical symptoms, serum thyroxine and TRAb, thyroid ultrasound, and orbital computed tomography. For the first round of RT-PCR on the TCR CDR3, the HTBI primer set was used together with the Qiagen OneStep RT-PCR kit. Blood samples also contained most of the expanded thyroid clonotypes (frequency above 0.001), which suggests that blood repertoires may reflect thyroid immune responses. In cross-validation, a model built on a 13 V-J signature told ophthalmopathy apart from stable hyperthyroidism with just under 90% sensitivity and approximately 84% specificity, and in testing the same model reached 80%/75%. In validation, progression to ophthalmopathy was predicted by the model with around 71% sensitivity and 72% to 85% specificity, a median of about 6.8 months before onset. TCR V-J signatures able to tell the groups apart were searched for in a discovery cohort of some 100 patients, of whom 43 had Graves' ophthalmopathy and about 60 had stable Graves' hyperthyroidism. Prospective prediction of ophthalmopathy was tested in an independent validation cohort of approximately 19 hyperthyroidism patients and around 16 patients who later progressed to ophthalmopathy. The 85 to 100 discovery patients were randomly split 7:3 into training and test sets. In addition, the study compared T-cell repertoires in thyroid tissue and in blood from 6 or 7 Graves' hyperthyroidism patients. Following sampling, methimazole starting at 30 mg daily was given to hyperthyroidism patients, and high-dose intravenous methylprednisolone was given to ophthalmopathy patients. Libraries were constructed in a second round of multiplex PCR, after which size selection and purification were carried out. Paired-end sequencing of the libraries was performed with 100 bp reads on an Illumina HiSeq2000. SOAPnuke was used to process the raw data, throwing out any read that contained adapters or uncalled bases, had a mean Phred below 15, or lacked an exact constant-primer or identifier match. High-quality paired reads were merged using COPE v1.2.5, and each unique nucleotide sequence was defined as a clonotype. MiTCR v1.1 was used to align the clonotypes against IMGT TRBV, TRBD and TRBJ reference segments. Only V-J combinations with frequency above 0.0001, covering 99% to 99.2% of repertoires, were analysed. The TCS score was defined as F50 (clonal expansion) divided by E x V (chaos), with BLOSUM62-based TCRdist calculated between CDR3 peptides within each V-J. Welch's t-statistics and random forest reduced 514 V-J features to under 15, which were used in a naive Bayes classifier (R e1071). Sample size was not statistically predetermined, and investigators were not blinded to group allocation. The paper reports TCR Vbeta CDR3 sequencing of some 140 peripheral blood samples: under 45 ophthalmopathy, approximately 74 hyperthyroidism and around 17 progressor patients.

The sequence joins TRBV7-9 to TRBJ2-1; TRBD2 matches 14 bases in the middle. The source material was peripheral blood mononuclear cells (PBMCs), sampled at new diagnosis, from a patient treated with antithyroid drugs. The source is a woman aged 25 to 45 with Graves disease. Donor details come from another sample of the same person, matched by shared clones. In nucleotide form, the sequence is TGTGCCAGCAGCGCGAAGGGACTAGCGGGAGTTTGGGACAATGAGCAGTTCTTC. Its product reads: CASSAKGLAGVWDNEQFF.